This is a list of T cell receptor beta chains from one sample in a study of blood T cells in healthy people across ages. One entry per CDR3 protein, called by TCRdb with MiXCR from the 5' RACE reads. The repertoire consists of nearly 800,000 distinct CDR3 sequences, with 45% to 70% occurring once and the leading ten covering around 25%. The sequenced sample consisted of blood. These receptors all stem from a man aged 35-49 years in good health. CDR3s include the opening cysteine and the closing phenylalanine or tryptophan. A D gene is named only where the DNA matches it firmly. Rows may omit the clone size; those that give it use once, few, many or a size class.

>NA|NA|TRBJ2-6|TRBV14
CASSQDPRVSPGANVLTF
TGTGCCAGCAGCCAAGATCCCAGGGTTAGCCCTGGGGCCAACGTCCTGACTTTC
>NA|NA|TRBJ1-1|TRBV4-1
CASSLSTGTISEAFF
TGCGCCAGCAGCCTCTCGACCGGGACAATCTCTGAAGCTTTCTTT
>TRBD2|NA|TRBJ2-5|TRBV15
CATSGTSGRETQYF
TGTGCCACCAGCGGGACTAGCGGTCGAGAGACCCAGTACTTC
>NA|once|TRBJ2-1|TRBV6-1
CASSEQITNSGEQFF
TGTGCCAGCAGTGAACAAATAACTAATTCCGGTGAGCAGTTCTTC
>TRBD1|NA|TRBJ2-7|TRBV20-1
CSARGQGVKTYEQYF
TGCAGTGCTAGAGGGCAGGGGGTGAAGACCTACGAGCAGTACTTC
>NA|NA|TRBJ2-5|TRBV7-7
CASSLVQGTPKETQYF
TGTGCTAGCAGCTTAGTTCAGGGGACCCCTAAAGAGACCCAGTACTTC
>NA|once|TRBJ2-7|TRBV28
CASSSQPTCEQYF
TGTGCCAGCAGTTCCCAGCCTACCTGCGAGCAGTACTTC
>TRBD1|few|TRBJ2-3|TRBV29-1
CSVMTGGYTDTQYF
TGCAGCGTAATGACAGGGGGCTACACAGATACGCAGTATTTT
>NA|once|TRBJ2-6|TRBV7-3
CASSLKRVGHLSGANVLTF
TGTGCCAGCAGCTTAAAGAGAGTGGGACATCTCTCTGGGGCCAACGTCCTGACTTTC
>NA|few|TRBJ2-7|TRBV29-1
CSVVSPGVLSYEQYF
TGCAGCGTTGTCTCCCCGGGTGTTTTAAGCTACGAGCAGTACTTC